This is a list of T cell receptor beta chains from one sample in a study of T cell repertoires in cytomegalovirus infection. A single record per CDR3 protein comes from TCRdb applying MiXCR to the reads. The sample has 900,000 to 950,000 distinct CDR3 sequences; 30% to 40% are singletons. Their antigens remain unidentified. Sample: cultured CD8+ T cells from PBMCs, taken from culture after CMV antigen stimulation. These receptors were collected from a human donor in good health (CMV status not recorded). Some clones in this sample may be carry-over from other donors' samples. CDR3s include the opening cysteine and the closing phenylalanine or tryptophan. A D gene is named only where the DNA matches it firmly. Size is omitted from some rows. Given values are once, few, many or a class for expanded clones.

TGTGCCAGCAGCCCGAGGACAGGGAGACCCAAAAACATTCAGTACTTC | CASSPRTGRPKNIQYF | TRBV7-9 | few | TRBJ2-4 | TRBD1
TGCGCCAGCAGCAACTCAAACTACAATGAGCAGTTCTTC | CASSNSNYNEQFF | TRBV4-1 | few | TRBJ2-1 | -
TGTGCCAGCAGTTACTTGGGGACAGGGTTTAGGACTGAAGCTTTCTTT | CASSYLGTGFRTEAFF | TRBV27 | - | TRBJ1-1 | TRBD1
TGTGCCAGTAGTTTCGGACCCGAATACGAGCAGTACTTC | CASSFGPEYEQYF | TRBV19 | - | TRBJ2-7 | -
TGTGCCAGCAGCTTAGGCCGCAAACTACAAGAGCAGTTCTTC | CASSLGRKLQEQFF | TRBV13 | - | TRBJ2-1 | -
TGTGCCAGCAGTTTAGTCCCGGGTTGGCCCCTCCACTTT | CASSLVPGWPLHF | TRBV12-3/TRBV12-4 | few | TRBJ1-6 | -
TGCGCCAGCAGTGATGCGACAGGTGTTTACACTGAAGCTTTCTTT | CASSDATGVYTEAFF | TRBV10-1 | - | TRBJ1-1 | -
TGTGCCAGCAGTCCGGGACAGTATGGCTACACCTTC | CASSPGQYGYTF | TRBV6-2/TRBV6-3 | - | TRBJ1-2 | TRBD1
TGTGCCAGCAGCTTAGTGGGACAGGGCCTCATGAACACTGAAGCTTTCTTT | CASSLVGQGLMNTEAFF | TRBV7-6 | few | TRBJ1-1 | TRBD1
TGCAGTGCTAGACGACTAGGGACTGTTCAAGAGACCCAGTACTTC | CSARRLGTVQETQYF | TRBV20-1 | - | TRBJ2-5 | -
TGTGCCAGCTCACCACCGACAGAGTACAATGAGCAGTTCTTC | CASSPPTEYNEQFF | TRBV18 | few | TRBJ2-1 | -
TGTGCCAGCAGTACCTGGACAGGGGAATCGGAGACCCAGTACTTC | CASSTWTGESETQYF | TRBV12-3/TRBV12-4 | - | TRBJ2-5 | TRBD1
TGTGCCAGTAGTATTGCGGGGGGCTCCTACAATGAGCAGTTCTTC | CASSIAGGSYNEQFF | TRBV19 | many | TRBJ2-1 | TRBD2
TGTGCCAGCAGTTCCCAGCTGAACACCGGGGAGCTGTTTTTT | CASSSQLNTGELFF | TRBV28 | - | TRBJ2-2 | -
TGTGCCAGCAGTGATGCGGGACGCTCCTACGAGCAGTACTTC | CASSDAGRSYEQYF | TRBV2 | once | TRBJ2-7 | -
TGTGCCAGCAGCGTCGGGGCCATCACCACCAATGGCTACACCTTC | CASSVGAITTNGYTF | TRBV9 | few | TRBJ1-2 | -
TGTGCCAGCGCTGCGTGGGGTGAGCAAGAGACCCAGTACTTC | CASAAWGEQETQYF | TRBV25-1 | few | TRBJ2-5 | -
TGTGCCAGCAGCGAACGGGACGGCGTGTTCGGTGAAGCTTTCTTT | CASSERDGVFGEAFF | TRBV12-3/TRBV12-4 | - | TRBJ1-1 | -
TGTGCCAGCAGTTCTAGAAGGACAGGGAGATTAAGAGATACGCAGTATTTT | CASSSRRTGRLRDTQYF | TRBV6-2/TRBV6-3 | - | TRBJ2-3 | TRBD1
TGTGCCACCAGCGGGGGCGGTGGAGTCTCGGCTTTCTTT | CATSGGGGVSAFF | TRBV15 | few | TRBJ1-1 | -
TGTGCCGCCGGGGTTTATTCCAATCAGCCCCAGCATTTT | CAAGVYSNQPQHF | TRBV27 | - | TRBJ1-5 | -
TGTGCCAGCAGCCGTGGCGGAACAGATTCACCCCTCCACTTT | CASSRGGTDSPLHF | TRBV5-6 | - | TRBJ1-6 | -
TGTGCCAGCAGTGAATTACTCCGGGGGGGCAATGAGCAGTTCTTC | CASSELLRGGNEQFF | TRBV6-1 | many | TRBJ2-1 | TRBD2
TGTGCCAGCAGTGATACTGTATGGGGTGGAAATGAGCAGTTCTTC | CASSDTVWGGNEQFF | TRBV6-1 | - | TRBJ2-1 | -
TGTGCCAGCAGCTCGACGTTTAGGGGCCCCCTCCACTTT | CASSSTFRGPLHF | TRBV7-2 | - | TRBJ1-6 | -
TGTGCCAGCAGCTTACCAGGGGTTAATGAAAAACTGTTTTTT | CASSLPGVNEKLFF | TRBV7-8 | - | TRBJ1-4 | -
TGTGCCAGCGGACAGGGTGGGGACTACGAGCAGTACTTC | CASGQGGDYEQYF | TRBV12-3/TRBV12-4 | few | TRBJ2-7 | TRBD1
TGCGCCAGCAGACCTAGCGGGGGGGCGTTCACCGGGGAGCTGTTTTTT | CASRPSGGAFTGELFF | TRBV5-1 | - | TRBJ2-2 | TRBD2
TGTGCCAGCAGCTCTCAGGGATACTATCAGCCCCAGCATTTT | CASSSQGYYQPQHF | TRBV11-1 | - | TRBJ1-5 | -
TGTGCCAGCAGCACGCAGGCCCTCCCGTGGACAGATACGCAGTATTTT | CASSTQALPWTDTQYF | TRBV7-9 | many | TRBJ2-3 | -
TGCGCCAGCAGCCAAGATTGGGTAGCGGGAGGGTACCAAGAGACCCAGTACTTC | CASSQDWVAGGYQETQYF | TRBV4-3 | few | TRBJ2-5 | TRBD2
TGTGCCAGCACCCAAGGAGACCGGCTCGGAGATCGGTATGGCTACACCTTC | CASTQGDRLGDRYGYTF | TRBV6-6 | few | TRBJ1-2 | -
TGCGCCAGCATGGGCAGGGGGCGAGAGACCCAGTACTTC | CASMGRGRETQYF | TRBV10-2 | - | TRBJ2-5 | TRBD1
TGTGCCAGCAGCTCCTTTAGCGGGGCCACCTACAATGAGCAGTTCTTC | CASSSFSGATYNEQFF | TRBV7-8 | few | TRBJ2-1 | TRBD2
TGCGCCAGCAGCGAACAATCGGGGGTGGACGGGGAGCTGTTTTTT | CASSEQSGVDGELFF | TRBV4-1 | - | TRBJ2-2 | -
TGTGCCAGCAGCTCCCGAATGGGCCCAGATACGCAGTATTTT | CASSSRMGPDTQYF | TRBV7-6 | many | TRBJ2-3 | -
TGTGCCAGCAGCCAGAAGGCGGTCTCCGGGACTAGCGGTAGGGAGCAGTACTTC | CASSQKAVSGTSGREQYF | TRBV4-2 | once | TRBJ2-7 | TRBD2
TGTGCCAGCCGACAATGGACTCGCGGGGGGGCCAATGAGCAGTTCTTC | CASRQWTRGGANEQFF | TRBV6-5 | - | TRBJ2-1 | TRBD2
TGTGCCAGCTCACCAGGCAGCACTAGCACAGATACGCAGTATTTT | CASSPGSTSTDTQYF | TRBV18 | - | TRBJ2-3 | -
TGTGCCAGCAGTTTGGTTCGAGAGCTAGGCTCCTACGAGCAGTACTTC | CASSLVRELGSYEQYF | TRBV27 | - | TRBJ2-7 | -
TGCGCCAGCAGCCAGGCCACAGGGCCTTATTCACCCCTCCACTTT | CASSQATGPYSPLHF | TRBV4-1 | few | TRBJ1-6 | -
TGTGCCAGCAGTTACGGTGATTGGGGAGAGACCCAGTACTTC | CASSYGDWGETQYF | TRBV6-6 | once | TRBJ2-5 | -
TGTGCCAGCAGTACGCGCGGAGTCGACTGGGGGTACTATGGCTACACCTTC | CASSTRGVDWGYYGYTF | TRBV6-1 | - | TRBJ1-2 | -
TGTGCCAGCAGTGACTTGGGGCGTCGTAACACCGGGGAGCTGTTTTTT | CASSDLGRRNTGELFF | TRBV2 | - | TRBJ2-2 | -
TGTGCCAGCAGCTCCCCGGGGAGCTACACTGAAGCTTTCTTT | CASSSPGSYTEAFF | TRBV7-9 | - | TRBJ1-1 | -
TGTGCCAGCAGCAGATATCGACTGTCGAGCGAAGAGACCCAGTACTTC | CASSRYRLSSEETQYF | TRBV6-1 | many | TRBJ2-5 | -
TGTGCCAACAGCTTACCCGAAGGAGCAGGGGGCGGCTACACCTTC | CANSLPEGAGGGYTF | TRBV7-3 | - | TRBJ1-2 | TRBD1
TGTGCCAGCAGTCCCCCACAGAGAAACTATGGCTACACCTTC | CASSPPQRNYGYTF | TRBV28 | few | TRBJ1-2 | -
TGTGCCAGCAGCTCGGGACTGTTTGAGCAGTTCTTC | CASSSGLFEQFF | TRBV7-9 | once | TRBJ2-1 | -
TGCGCCAGCAGCCAAGGTGCTTCAGGGGGCAGCAATCAGCCCCAGCATTTT | CASSQGASGGSNQPQHF | TRBV4-1 | - | TRBJ1-5 | TRBD1
TGTGCCAGCAGTGAAACTCCCTACAATGAGCAGTTCTTC | CASSETPYNEQFF | TRBV6-4 | - | TRBJ2-1 | -
TGCGCTTCCAAAGAAGCTATGAACACTGAAGCTTTCTTT | CASKEAMNTEAFF | TRBV5-1 | - | TRBJ1-1 | -
TGTGCCAGCAGTTTAATAGGACTCGCGAACACCGGGGAGCTGTTTTTT | CASSLIGLANTGELFF | TRBV12-3/TRBV12-4 | few | TRBJ2-2 | -